This T cell receptor beta chain was captured in a study of T cells in Graves' hyperthyroidism and ophthalmopathy. Researchers took RNA transcripts and amplified the TCR beta CDR3 regions from them. The HTBI primer set was used in a first-round RT-PCR of the TCR CDR3. TCRdb reprocessed the multiplex PCR reads via MiXCR and lists one record per CDR3 protein. Of about 480,000 distinct CDR3 sequences in the sample, approximately 14% are singletons; the top ten hold 17%. Germline-derived CDR1 and CDR2 are LNHDA and SQIVND (reference sequence). The V end was cut by 5 bases, the J end by 4 bases, with 8 bases between. This CDR3 is built from 13 residues.

This chain uses TRBV19 with TRBJ1-4, with D possibly matching TRBD1 (5 bases). Sequenced: blood. This clonotype originated in a woman between 18 and 29 years old with Graves' hyperthyroidism. The CDR3 is CASSSQGNEKLFF. DNA of the CDR3: TGTGCCAGTAGTTCCCAGGGTAATGAAAAACTGTTTTTT.